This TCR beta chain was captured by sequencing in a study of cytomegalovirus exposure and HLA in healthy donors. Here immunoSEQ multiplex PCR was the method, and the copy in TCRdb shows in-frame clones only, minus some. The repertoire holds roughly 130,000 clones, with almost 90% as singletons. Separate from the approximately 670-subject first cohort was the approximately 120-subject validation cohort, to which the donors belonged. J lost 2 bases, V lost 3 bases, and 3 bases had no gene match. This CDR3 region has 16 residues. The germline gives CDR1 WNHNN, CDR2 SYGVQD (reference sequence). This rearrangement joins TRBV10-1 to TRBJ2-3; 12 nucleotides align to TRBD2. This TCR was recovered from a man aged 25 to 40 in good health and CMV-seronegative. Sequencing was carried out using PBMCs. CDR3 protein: CASSDRLAGATDTQYF. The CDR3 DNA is TGCGCCAGCAGTGACAGACTAGCGGGGGCCACAGATACGCAGTATTTT.